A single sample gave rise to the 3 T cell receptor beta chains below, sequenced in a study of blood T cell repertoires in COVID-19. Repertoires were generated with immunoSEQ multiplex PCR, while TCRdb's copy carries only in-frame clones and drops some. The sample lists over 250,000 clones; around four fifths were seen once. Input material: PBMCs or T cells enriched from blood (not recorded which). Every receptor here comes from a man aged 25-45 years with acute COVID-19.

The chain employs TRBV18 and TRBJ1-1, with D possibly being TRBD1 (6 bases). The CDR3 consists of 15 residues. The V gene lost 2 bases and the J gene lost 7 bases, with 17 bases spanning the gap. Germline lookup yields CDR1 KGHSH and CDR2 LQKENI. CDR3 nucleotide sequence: TGTGCCAGCTCACCAGGGGGCTGGCGAGAGGGTGAAGCTTTCTTT. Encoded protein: CASSPGGWREGEAFF.

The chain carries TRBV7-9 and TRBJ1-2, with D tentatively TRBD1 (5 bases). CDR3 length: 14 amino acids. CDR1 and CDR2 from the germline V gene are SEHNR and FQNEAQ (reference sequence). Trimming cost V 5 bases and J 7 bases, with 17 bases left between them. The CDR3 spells CASSPTEQGSGYTF. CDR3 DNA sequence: TGTGCCAGCAGCCCCACGGAGCAGGGTAGTGGCTACACCTTC. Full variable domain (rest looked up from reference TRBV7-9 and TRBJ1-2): DTGVSQNPRHKITKRGQNVTFRCDPISEHNRLYWYRQTLGQGPEFLTYFQNEAQLEKSRLLSDRFSAERPKGSFSTLEIQRTEQGDSAMYLCASSPTEQGSGYTFGSGTRLTVV.

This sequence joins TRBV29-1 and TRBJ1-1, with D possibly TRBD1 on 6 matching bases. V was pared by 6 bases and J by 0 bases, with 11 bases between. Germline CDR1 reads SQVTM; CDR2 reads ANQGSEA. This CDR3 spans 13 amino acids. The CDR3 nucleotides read TGCAGCGTGGAACAGGGAATGAACACTGAAGCTTTCTTT. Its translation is CSVEQGMNTEAFF.